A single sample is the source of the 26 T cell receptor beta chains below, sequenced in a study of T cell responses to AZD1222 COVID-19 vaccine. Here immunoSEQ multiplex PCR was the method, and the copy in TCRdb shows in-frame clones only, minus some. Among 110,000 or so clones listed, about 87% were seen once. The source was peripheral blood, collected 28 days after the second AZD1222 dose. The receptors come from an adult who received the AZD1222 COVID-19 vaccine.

The CDR3 DNA is TGTGCCAGCTCACCAGCAGGGGCAGGCTACGAGCAGTACTTC. Translating gives CASSPAGAGYEQYF. The chain links TRBV18 to TRBJ2-7; a possible D gene is TRBD1 (6 bases). CDR3 length: 14 amino acids. The germline gives CDR1 KGHSH, CDR2 LQKENI. V was pared by 2 bases and J by 3 bases, with 11 bases between.

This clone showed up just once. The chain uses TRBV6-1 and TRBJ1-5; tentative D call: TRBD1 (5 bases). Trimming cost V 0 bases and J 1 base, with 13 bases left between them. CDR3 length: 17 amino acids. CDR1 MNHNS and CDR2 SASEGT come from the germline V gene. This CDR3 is CASSEALVGGSNQPQHF. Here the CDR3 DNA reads TGTGCCAGCAGTGAAGCGCTTGTCGGGGGAAGCAATCAGCCCCAGCATTTT.

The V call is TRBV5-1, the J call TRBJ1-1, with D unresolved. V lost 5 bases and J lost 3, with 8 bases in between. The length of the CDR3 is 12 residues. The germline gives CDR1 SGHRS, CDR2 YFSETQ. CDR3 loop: CASSAGYTEAFF. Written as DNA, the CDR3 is TGCGCCAGCAGTGCGGGGTACACTGAAGCTTTCTTT.

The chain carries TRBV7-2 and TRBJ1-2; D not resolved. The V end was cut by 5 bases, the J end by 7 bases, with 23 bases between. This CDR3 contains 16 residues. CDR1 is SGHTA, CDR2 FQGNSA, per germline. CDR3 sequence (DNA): TGTGCCAGCAGCACGACTAGGAGTCTACAAACTTTTGGCTACACCTTC. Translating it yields CASSTTRSLQTFGYTF.

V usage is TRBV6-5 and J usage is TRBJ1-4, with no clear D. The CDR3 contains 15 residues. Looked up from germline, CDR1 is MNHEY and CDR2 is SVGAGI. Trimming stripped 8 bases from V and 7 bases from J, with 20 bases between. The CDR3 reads CASASGEAGREKLFF. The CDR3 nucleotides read TGTGCCAGCGCCTCCGGCGAGGCGGGCCGTGAAAAACTGTTTTTT.

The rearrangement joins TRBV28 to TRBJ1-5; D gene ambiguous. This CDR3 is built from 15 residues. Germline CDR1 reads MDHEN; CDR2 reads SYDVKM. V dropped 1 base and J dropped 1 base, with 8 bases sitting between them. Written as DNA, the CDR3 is TGTGCCAGCAGTTTATTGGCCAGCAGCAATCAGCCCCAGCATTTT. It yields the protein CASSLLASSNQPQHF.

This CDR3 is CATHTGTESYGYTF. DNA for the CDR3: TGTGCCACCCATACCGGGACAGAGAGCTATGGCTACACCTTC. The V and J genes are TRBV15 and TRBJ1-2; 7 nucleotides line up with TRBD1. CDR1 LNHNV and CDR2 YYDKDF come from the germline V gene (reference sequence). Trimming removed 8 bases from V and 4 bases from J; junction bases left unmatched: 10. The CDR3 consists of 14 residues.

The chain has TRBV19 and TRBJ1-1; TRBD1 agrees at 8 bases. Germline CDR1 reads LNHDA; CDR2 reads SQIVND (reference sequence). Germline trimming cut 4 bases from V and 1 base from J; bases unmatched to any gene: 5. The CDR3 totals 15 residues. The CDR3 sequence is CASSRGDRPNTEAFF. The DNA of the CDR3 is TGTGCCAGTAGTAGGGGGGACAGGCCGAACACTGAAGCTTTCTTT.

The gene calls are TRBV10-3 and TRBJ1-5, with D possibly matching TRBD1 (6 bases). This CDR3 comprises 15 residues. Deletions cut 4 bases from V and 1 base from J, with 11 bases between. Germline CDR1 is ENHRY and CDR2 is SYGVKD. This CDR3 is CAISGGGQSNQPQHF. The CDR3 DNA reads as TGTGCCATCAGTGGGGGGGGGCAAAGCAATCAGCCCCAGCATTTT.

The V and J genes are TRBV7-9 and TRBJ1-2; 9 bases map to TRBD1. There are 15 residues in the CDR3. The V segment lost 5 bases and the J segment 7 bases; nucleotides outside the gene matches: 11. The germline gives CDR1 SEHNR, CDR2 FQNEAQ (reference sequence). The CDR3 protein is CASSHPGQGLGGYTF. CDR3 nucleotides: TGTGCCAGCAGCCATCCGGGACAGGGTCTAGGTGGCTACACCTTC.

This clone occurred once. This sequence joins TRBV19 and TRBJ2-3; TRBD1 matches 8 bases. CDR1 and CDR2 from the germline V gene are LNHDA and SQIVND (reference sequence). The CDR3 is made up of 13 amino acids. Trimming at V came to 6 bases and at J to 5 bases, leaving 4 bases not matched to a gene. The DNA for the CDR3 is TGTGCCAGTAGGTCAGGGGGCGTAGATACGCAGTATTTT. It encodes CASRSGGVDTQYF.

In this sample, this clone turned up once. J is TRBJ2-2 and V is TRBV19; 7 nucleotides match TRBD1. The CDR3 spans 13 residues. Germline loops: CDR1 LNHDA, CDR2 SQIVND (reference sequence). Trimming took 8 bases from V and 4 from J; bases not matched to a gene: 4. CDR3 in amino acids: CASYRGTTGELFF. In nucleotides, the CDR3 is TGTGCCAGTTACAGGGGTACCACCGGGGAGCTGTTTTTT.

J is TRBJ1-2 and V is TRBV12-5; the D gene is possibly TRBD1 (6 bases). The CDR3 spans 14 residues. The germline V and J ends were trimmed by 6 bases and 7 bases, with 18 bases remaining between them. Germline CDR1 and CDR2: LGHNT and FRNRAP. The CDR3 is CASGSGALRIGYTF. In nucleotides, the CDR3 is TGTGCTAGTGGCTCAGGGGCCCTTCGAATTGGCTACACCTTC.

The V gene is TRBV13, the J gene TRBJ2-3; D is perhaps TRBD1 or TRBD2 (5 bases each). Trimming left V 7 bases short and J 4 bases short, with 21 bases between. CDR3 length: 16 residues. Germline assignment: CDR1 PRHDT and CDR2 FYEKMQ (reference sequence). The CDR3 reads CASNKSGTAKSDTQYF. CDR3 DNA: TGTGCCAGCAATAAATCCGGGACGGCAAAGTCAGATACGCAGTATTTT.

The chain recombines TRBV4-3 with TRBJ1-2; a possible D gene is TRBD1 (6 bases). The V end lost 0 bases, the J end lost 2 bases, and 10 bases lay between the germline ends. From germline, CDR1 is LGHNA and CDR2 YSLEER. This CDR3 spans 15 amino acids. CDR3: CASSQDAGDNYGYTF. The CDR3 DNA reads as TGCGCCAGCAGCCAAGATGCAGGGGACAACTATGGCTACACCTTC.

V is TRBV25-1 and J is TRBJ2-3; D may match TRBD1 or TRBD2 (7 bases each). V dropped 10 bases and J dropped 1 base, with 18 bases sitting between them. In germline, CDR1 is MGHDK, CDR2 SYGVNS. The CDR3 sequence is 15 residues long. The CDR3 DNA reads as TGTGCCACCCCAGGGGGGGGCAAGGGCACAGATACGCAGTATTTT. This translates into CATPGGGKGTDTQYF.

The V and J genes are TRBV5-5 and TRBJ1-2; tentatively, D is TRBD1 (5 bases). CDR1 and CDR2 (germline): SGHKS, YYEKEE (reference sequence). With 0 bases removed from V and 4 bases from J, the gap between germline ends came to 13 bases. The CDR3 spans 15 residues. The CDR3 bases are TGTGCCAGCAGCTTGGGAGGGGACGGGATCTATGGCTACACCTTC. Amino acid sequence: CASSLGGDGIYGYTF.

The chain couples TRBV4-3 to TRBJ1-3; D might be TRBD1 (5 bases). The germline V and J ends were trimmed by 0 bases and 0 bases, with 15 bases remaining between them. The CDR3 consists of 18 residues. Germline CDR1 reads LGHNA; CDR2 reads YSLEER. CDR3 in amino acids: CASSQDSTGISSGNTIYF. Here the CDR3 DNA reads TGCGCCAGCAGCCAAGATTCAACAGGTATAAGCTCTGGAAACACCATATATTTT.

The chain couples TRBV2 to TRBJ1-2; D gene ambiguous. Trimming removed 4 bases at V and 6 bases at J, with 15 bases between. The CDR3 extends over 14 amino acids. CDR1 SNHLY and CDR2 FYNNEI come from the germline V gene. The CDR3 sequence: CASSGQSLLDGYTF. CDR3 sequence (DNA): TGTGCCAGCAGTGGCCAGTCGCTCCTAGATGGCTACACCTTC.

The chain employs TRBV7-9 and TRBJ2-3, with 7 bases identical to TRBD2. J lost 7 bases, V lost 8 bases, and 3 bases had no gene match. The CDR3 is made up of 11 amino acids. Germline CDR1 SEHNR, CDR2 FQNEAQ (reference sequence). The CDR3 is CASGGEYTQYF. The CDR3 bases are TGTGCCAGCGGGGGGGAGTATACGCAGTATTTT. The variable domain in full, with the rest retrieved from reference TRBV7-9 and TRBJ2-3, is DTGVSQNPRHKITKRGQNVTFRCDPISEHNRLYWYRQTLGQGPEFLTYFQNEAQLEKSRLLSDRFSAERPKGSFSTLEIQRTEQGDSAMYLCASGGEYTQYFGPGTRLTVL.

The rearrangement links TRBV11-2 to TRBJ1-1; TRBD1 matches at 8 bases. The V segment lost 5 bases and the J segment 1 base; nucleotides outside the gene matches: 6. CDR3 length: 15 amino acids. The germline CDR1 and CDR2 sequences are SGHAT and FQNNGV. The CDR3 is CASSGRTGTNTEAFF. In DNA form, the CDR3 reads TGTGCCAGCAGCGGGCGGACAGGGACGAACACTGAAGCTTTCTTT.

CDR3 sequence: CASSLGAYEQYF. CDR3 bases: TGTGCCAGCAGCTTGGGGGCCTACGAGCAGTACTTC. V and J are TRBV7-2 and TRBJ2-7; D is perhaps TRBD1 or TRBD2 (5 bases each). Trimming pared 3 bases from V and 2 bases from J, leaving 5 bases between. Germline V gives CDR1 SGHTA, CDR2 FQGNSA. CDR3 length: 12 amino acids.

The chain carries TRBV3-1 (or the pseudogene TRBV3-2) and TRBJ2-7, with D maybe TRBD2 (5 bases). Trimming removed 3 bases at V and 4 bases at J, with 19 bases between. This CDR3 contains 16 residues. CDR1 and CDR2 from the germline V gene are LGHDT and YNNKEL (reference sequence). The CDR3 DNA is TGTGCCAGCAGCCAGGAGTTAGGCGGGTCGGGGTACGAGCAGTACTTC. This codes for CASSQELGGSGYEQYF.

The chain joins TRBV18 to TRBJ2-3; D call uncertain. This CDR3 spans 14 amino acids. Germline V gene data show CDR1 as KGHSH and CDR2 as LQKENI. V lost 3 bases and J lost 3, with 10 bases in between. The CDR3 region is CASSPRTATDTQYF. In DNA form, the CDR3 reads TGTGCCAGCTCACCCCGGACGGCGACAGATACGCAGTATTTT. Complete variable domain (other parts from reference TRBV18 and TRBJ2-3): NAGVMQNPRHLVRRRGQEARLRCSPMKGHSHVYWYRQLPEEGLKFMVYLQKENIIDESGMPKERFSAEFPKEGPSILRIQQVVRGDSAAYFCASSPRTATDTQYFGPGTRLTVL.

The chain's CDR3 is CASSRGQGYGYTF. DNA for the CDR3: TGTGCCAGCAGTCGGGGACAGGGCTATGGCTACACCTTC. The chain uses TRBV28 and TRBJ1-2, with TRBD1 matching 9 bases. Germline trimming cut 5 bases from V and 4 bases from J; bases unmatched to any gene: 2. The CDR3 extends over 13 amino acids. Looked up from germline, CDR1 is MDHEN and CDR2 is SYDVKM.

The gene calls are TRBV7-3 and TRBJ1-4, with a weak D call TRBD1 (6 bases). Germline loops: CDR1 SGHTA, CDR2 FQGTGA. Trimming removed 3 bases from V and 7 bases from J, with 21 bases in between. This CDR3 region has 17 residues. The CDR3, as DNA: TGTGCCAGCAGCTTTCAGTTCGGACAGCGTCAACCTGAAAAACTGTTTTTT. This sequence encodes CASSFQFGQRQPEKLFF.